This T cell receptor (beta chain) emerged from a study of blood T cell repertoires in COVID-19 (TCRdb year 2020). Turning to the overall study: The collaborator samples originated in the United States, Italy and Spain and spanned the acute and convalescent phases of COVID-19. The samples were drawn from two sources: the first 160 participants of the ongoing ImmuneRACE study, and approximately 1,300 subjects contributed by 6 global collaborators. The repertoires were released in a freely available public database meant as a resource for research on the immune response to SARS-CoV-2. The sample metadata nearly always contained a de-identified subject ID, COVID-19 status, age in years and sex. Subjects who had been exposed to COVID-19, were actively infected with it, or had recovered from it provided the deeply sampled blood TCRbeta repertoires that made up the dataset. HLA class I and class II types, where available, came from metadata supplied by the sample provider rather than from assay-based typing. The prospective study material was composed of cDNA or gDNA derived from T cells, B-cell-depleted T cells, or PBMCs.

Study-wide findings and limitations: Clinical and demographic metadata were provided uncurated, with the amount varying by source and participant.

Notes on this clone: Its antigen is unknown. No base quality information exists; no much larger clone differs at one position.

TCRbeta CDR3 regions were amplified from genomic DNA by means of the immunoSEQ Assay, a bias-controlled multiplex PCR. The original pipeline was this. Within the assay, amplification of reference gene primers was used to estimate how many nucleated cells each sample contained. To quantify the absolute abundance of each unique TCRbeta CDR3 rearrangement, sequence reads were collapsed and filtered. Productive Simpson clonality was computed per sample as the square root of Simpson's diversity index over productive rearrangements. TCRdb mirrors the immuneACCESS table, restricted to in-frame sequences. Some clones are absent from its copies; in checked studies, under half trace to an unresolved V gene, and the reason for the others is unknown. From that table come the V and J calls and clone size; the DNA was used to work out D and trimming. The sample yields a few hundred thousand clones; nearly 90% were counted once. The ten largest clones capture roughly 3% of the sample.

Whole blood was collected in K2EDTA tubes by collaborating institutions according to the institutions' own protocols. Collaborator samples were shipped for TCRbeta analysis as frozen whole blood, isolated PBMCs, or DNA extracted from either sample type. The germline V gene gives CDR1 as SGHTA and CDR2 as FQGNSA. The CDR3 contains 15 residues, cysteine and phenylalanine counted. The retained sequence is limited to the CDR3, 45 bases, with the frame set at the first base. V trim: 5 bases; J trim: 8 bases; unmatched bases: 13. Sample: peripheral blood. This sequence originates from a man aged 18 to 30 with active or convalescent COVID-19. The chain uses TRBV7-2 and TRBJ1-1; 8 bases in the junction line up with TRBD1. Here the CDR3 is given as CASSASTGVGKEAFF. The DNA is as follows: TGTGCCAGCAGCGCCTCGACAGGGGTGGGGAAGGAAGCTTTCTTT.